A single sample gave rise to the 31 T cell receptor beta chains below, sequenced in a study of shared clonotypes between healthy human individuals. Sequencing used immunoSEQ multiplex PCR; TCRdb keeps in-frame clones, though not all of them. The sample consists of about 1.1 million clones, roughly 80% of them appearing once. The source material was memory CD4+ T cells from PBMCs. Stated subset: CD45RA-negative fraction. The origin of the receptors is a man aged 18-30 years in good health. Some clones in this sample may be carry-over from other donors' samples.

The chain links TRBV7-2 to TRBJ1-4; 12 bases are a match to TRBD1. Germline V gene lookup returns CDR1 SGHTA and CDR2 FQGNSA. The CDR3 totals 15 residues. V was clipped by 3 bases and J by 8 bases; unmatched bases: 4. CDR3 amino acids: CASSFGTGGGEKLFF. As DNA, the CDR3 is TGTGCCAGCAGCTTTGGGACAGGGGGCGGAGAAAAACTGTTTTTT.

DNA of the CDR3: TGCGCCAGCAGCCAAGAGGGGGGGACTAGCGGAAGGGAGACCCAGTACTTC. Amino acids: CASSQEGGTSGRETQYF. This chain links TRBV4-1 with TRBJ2-5; 11 nucleotides line up with TRBD2. Trimming at V came to 0 bases and at J to 5 bases, leaving 8 bases not matched to a gene. CDR3 length: 17 residues. The germline V gene has CDR1 MGHRA and CDR2 YSYEKL.

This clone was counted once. Written as DNA, the CDR3 is TGTGCCAGCAGCTTACAGGGAGGGAAGTCTGGGGCCAACGTCCTGACTTTC. Its protein product is CASSLQGGKSGANVLTF. The chain couples TRBV5-6 to TRBJ2-6; TRBD2 is a possible D gene (7 bases). Germline-derived CDR1 and CDR2 are SGHDT and YYEEEE. V gave up 2 bases and J gave up 1 base, with 13 bases separating them. This CDR3 contains 17 residues.

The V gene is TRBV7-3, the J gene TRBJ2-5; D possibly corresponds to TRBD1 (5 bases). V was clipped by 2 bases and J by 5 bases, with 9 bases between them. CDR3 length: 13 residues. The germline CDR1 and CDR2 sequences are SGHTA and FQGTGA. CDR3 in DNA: TGTGCCAGCAGCTTAGGGGCTAGGGAGACCCAGTACTTC. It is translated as CASSLGARETQYF.

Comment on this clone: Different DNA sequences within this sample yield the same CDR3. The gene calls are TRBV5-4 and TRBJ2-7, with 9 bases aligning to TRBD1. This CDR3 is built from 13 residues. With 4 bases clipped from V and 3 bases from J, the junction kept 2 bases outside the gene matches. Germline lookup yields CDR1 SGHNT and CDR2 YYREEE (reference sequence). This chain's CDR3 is CASSRDRDYEQYF. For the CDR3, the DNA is TGTGCCAGCAGCCGGGACAGGGACTACGAGCAGTACTTC.

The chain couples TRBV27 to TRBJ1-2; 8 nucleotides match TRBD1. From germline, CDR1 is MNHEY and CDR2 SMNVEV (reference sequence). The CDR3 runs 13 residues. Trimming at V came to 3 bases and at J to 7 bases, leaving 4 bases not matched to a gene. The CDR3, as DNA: TGTGCCAGCAGTTTGACAGGGGAGGGTGGCTACACCTTC. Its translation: CASSLTGEGGYTF.

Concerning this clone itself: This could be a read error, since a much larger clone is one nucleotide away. The CDR3 spells CAWSVRRAAFF. Written as DNA, the CDR3 is TGTGCCTGGAGTGTACGCAGGGCCGCTTTCTTT. The chain carries TRBV30 and TRBJ1-1, with TRBD1 as a possible D gene (5 bases). Trimming stripped 0 bases from V and 11 bases from J, with 10 bases between. The CDR3 sequence is 11 residues long. The germline V gene has CDR1 GTSNPN and CDR2 SVGIG (reference sequence).

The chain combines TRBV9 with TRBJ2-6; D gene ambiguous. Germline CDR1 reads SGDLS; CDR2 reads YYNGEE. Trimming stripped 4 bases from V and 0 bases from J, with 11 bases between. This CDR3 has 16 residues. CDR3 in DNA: TGTGCCAGCAGCCCCCTCGGCTTCTCTGGGGCCAACGTCCTGACTTTC. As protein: CASSPLGFSGANVLTF.

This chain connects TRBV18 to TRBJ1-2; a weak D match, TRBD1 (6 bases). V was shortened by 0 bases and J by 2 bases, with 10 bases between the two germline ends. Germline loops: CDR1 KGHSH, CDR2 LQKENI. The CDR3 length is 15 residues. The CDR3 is CASSPPLTGNYGYTF. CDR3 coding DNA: TGTGCCAGCTCACCACCACTTACAGGGAACTATGGCTACACCTTC.

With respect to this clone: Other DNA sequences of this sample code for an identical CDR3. CDR3 in DNA: TGTGCCAGCTCACCCCAATCCTACGAGCAGTACTTC. It translates to CASSPQSYEQYF. The V gene is TRBV18, the J gene TRBJ2-7, with D unresolved. Germline V gene sequence: CDR1 KGHSH, CDR2 LQKENI. The length of the CDR3 is 12 residues. Trimming stripped 3 bases from V and 1 base from J, with 4 bases between.

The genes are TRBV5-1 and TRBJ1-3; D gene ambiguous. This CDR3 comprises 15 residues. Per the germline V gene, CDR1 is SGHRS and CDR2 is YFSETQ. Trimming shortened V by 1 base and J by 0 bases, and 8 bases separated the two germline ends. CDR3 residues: CASSLMASSGNTIYF. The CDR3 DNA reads TGCGCCAGCAGCTTGATGGCATCCTCTGGAAACACCATATATTTT.

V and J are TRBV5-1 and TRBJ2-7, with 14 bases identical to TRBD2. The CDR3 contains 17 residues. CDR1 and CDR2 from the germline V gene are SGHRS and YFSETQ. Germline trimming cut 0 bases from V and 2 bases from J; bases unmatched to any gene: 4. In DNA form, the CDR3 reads TGCGCCAGCAGCTTGGGGACTAGCGGGAGGCCCCCCTACGAGCAGTACTTC. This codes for CASSLGTSGRPPYEQYF.

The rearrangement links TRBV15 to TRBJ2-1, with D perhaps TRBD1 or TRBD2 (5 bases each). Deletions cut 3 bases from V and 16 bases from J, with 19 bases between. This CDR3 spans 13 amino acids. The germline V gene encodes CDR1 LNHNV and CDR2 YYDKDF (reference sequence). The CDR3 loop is CATSRPGLRSDFF. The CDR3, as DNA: TGTGCCACCAGCAGGCCGGGGCTCCGGAGCGACTTCTTC. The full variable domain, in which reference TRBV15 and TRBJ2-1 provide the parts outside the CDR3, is DAMVIQNPRYQVTQFGKPVTLSCSQTLNHNVMYWYQQKSSQAPKLLFHYYDKDFNNEADTPDNFQSRRPNTSFCFLDIRSPGLGDTAMYLCATSRPGLRSDFFGPGTRLTVL.

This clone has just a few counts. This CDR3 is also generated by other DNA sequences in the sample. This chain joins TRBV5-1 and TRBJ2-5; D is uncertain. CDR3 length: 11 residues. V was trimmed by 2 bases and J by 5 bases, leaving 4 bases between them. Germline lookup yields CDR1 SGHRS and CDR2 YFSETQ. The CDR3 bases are TGCGCCAGCAGCTTATCCGAGACCCAGTACTTC. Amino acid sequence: CASSLSETQYF.

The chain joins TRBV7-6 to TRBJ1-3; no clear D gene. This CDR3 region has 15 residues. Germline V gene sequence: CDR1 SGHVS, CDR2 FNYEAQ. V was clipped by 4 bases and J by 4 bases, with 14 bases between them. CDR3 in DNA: TGTGCCAGCAGCTCAGTGGGGATCTCCGGAAACACCATATATTTT. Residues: CASSSVGISGNTIYF.

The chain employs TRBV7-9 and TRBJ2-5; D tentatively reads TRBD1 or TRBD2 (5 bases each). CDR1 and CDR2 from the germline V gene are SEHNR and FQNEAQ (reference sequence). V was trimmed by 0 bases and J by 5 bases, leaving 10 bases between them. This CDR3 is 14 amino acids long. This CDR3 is CASSLARWGETQYF. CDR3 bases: TGTGCCAGCAGCTTAGCGAGGTGGGGGGAGACCCAGTACTTC.

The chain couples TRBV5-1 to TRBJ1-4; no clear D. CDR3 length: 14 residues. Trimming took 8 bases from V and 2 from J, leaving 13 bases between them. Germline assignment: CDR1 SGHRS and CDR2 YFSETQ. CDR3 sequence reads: CASTLSGTNEKLFF. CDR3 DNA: TGCGCCAGTACCCTCTCCGGGACTAATGAAAAACTGTTTTTT.

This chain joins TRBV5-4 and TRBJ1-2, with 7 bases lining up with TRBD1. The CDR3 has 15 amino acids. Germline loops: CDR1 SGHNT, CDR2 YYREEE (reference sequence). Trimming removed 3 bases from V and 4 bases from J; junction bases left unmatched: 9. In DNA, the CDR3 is TGTGCCAGCAGCTCTACGGGACAGTTCAGCTATGGCTACACCTTC. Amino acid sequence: CASSSTGQFSYGYTF.

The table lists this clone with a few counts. The CDR3 is CASSLSGGGEAFF. In DNA form, the CDR3 reads TGTGCCAGCAGTTTATCCGGTGGCGGGGAAGCTTTCTTT. The V call is TRBV9, the J call TRBJ1-1; no clear D gene. This CDR3 is 13 amino acids long. V dropped 5 bases and J dropped 8 bases, with 16 bases sitting between them. The V gene's germline CDR1 is SGDLS and CDR2 YYNGEE.

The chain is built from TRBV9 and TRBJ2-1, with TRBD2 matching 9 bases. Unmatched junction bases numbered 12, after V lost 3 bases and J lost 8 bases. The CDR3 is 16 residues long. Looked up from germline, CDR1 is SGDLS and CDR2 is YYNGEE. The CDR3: CASSAPGGGRAYEQFF. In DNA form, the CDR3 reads TGTGCCAGCAGCGCACCCGGCGGCGGGAGGGCCTATGAGCAGTTCTTC.

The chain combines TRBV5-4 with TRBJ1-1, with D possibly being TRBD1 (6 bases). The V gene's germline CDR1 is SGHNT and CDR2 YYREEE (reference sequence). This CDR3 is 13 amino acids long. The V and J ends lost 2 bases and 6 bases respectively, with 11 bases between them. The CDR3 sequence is CASSFTGRAEAFF. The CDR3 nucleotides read TGTGCCAGCAGCTTTACAGGGAGGGCTGAAGCTTTCTTT.

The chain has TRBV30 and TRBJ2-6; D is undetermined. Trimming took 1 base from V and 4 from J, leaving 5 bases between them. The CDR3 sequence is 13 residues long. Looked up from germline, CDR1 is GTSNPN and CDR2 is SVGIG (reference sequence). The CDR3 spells CAWSGVGANVLTF. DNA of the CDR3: TGTGCCTGGAGTGGGGTAGGGGCCAACGTCCTGACTTTC.

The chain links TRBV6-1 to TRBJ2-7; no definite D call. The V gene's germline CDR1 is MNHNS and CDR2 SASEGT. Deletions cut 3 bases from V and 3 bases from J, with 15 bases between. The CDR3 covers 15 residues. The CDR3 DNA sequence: TGTGCCAGCAGTGATCTTGAGGAGAAATTCTACGAGCAGTACTTC. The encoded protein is CASSDLEEKFYEQYF.

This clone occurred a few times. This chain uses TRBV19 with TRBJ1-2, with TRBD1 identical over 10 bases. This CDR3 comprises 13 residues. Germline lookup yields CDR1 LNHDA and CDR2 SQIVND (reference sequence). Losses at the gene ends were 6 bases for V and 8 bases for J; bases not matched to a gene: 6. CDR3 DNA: TGTGCCAGTAGCGCTGGGACAGGGGTGGGCTACACCTTC. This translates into CASSAGTGVGYTF.

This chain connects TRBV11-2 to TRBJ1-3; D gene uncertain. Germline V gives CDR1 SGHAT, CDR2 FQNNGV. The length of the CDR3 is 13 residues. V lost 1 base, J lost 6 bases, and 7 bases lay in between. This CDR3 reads CASSLAGENTIYF. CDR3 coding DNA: TGTGCCAGCAGCTTAGCTGGCGAAAACACCATATATTTT.

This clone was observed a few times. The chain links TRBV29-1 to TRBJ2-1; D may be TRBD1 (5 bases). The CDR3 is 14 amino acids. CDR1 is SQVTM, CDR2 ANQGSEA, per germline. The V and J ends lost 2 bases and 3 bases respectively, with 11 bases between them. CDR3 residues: CSVESRVDYNEQFF. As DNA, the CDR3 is TGCAGCGTTGAATCCAGGGTAGACTACAATGAGCAGTTCTTC.

The CDR3 loop is CASGPTSYNEQFF. Here the CDR3 DNA reads TGTGCCAGCGGACCTACATCCTACAATGAGCAGTTCTTC. The chain couples TRBV25-1 to TRBJ2-1; D gene ambiguous. The CDR3 length is 13 residues. Per the germline V gene, CDR1 is MGHDK and CDR2 is SYGVNS. The V and J ends lost 8 bases and 1 base respectively, with 9 bases between them.

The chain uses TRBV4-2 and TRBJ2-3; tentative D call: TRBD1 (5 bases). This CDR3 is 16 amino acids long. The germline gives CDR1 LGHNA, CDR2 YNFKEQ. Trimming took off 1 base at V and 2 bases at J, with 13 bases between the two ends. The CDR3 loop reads CASSQGTHTSTDTQYF. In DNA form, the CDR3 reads TGTGCCAGCAGCCAAGGGACACATACTTCCACAGATACGCAGTATTTT.

The CDR3 bases are TGTGCCAGCAGCCCCGGTACTCCAGGGTCCTACGAGCAGTACTTC. Residues: CASSPGTPGSYEQYF. The chain is built from TRBV5-4 and TRBJ2-7, with a possible D match to TRBD1 (5 bases). V was clipped by 4 bases and J by 1 base, with 15 bases between them. Germline V gene data show CDR1 as SGHNT and CDR2 as YYREEE (reference sequence). This CDR3 comprises 15 residues.

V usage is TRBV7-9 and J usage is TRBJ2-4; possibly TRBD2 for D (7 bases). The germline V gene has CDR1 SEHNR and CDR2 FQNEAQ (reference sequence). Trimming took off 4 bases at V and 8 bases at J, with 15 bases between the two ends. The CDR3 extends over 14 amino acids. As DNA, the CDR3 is TGTGCCAGCAGCTCAATAAGGGGGGGTGACATTCAGTACTTC. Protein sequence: CASSSIRGGDIQYF.

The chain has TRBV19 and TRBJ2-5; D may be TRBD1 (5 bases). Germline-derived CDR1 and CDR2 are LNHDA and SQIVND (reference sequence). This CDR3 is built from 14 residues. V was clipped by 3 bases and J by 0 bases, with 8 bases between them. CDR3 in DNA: TGTGCCAGTAGTATCCCAGGGAACCAAGAGACCCAGTACTTC. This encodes CASSIPGNQETQYF.